The present TCR beta chain was sequenced within a study of metastatic and nonmetastatic thyroid tumors. Study-wide context: Repertoires from blood and tumor or nodule tissue of malignant and benign thyroid patients were compared.

No patient had received any treatment before thyroid surgery. Study results and caveats: It was reported that TCR beta diversity was significantly higher in malignant thyroid tumors than benign nodules, in blood and tumor.

In the source study's methods: For papillary thyroid cancer, a distant-metastasis classifier was constructed from CDR3 differences observed across clinicopathological groups. TCRdb re-called clones via MiXCR from the PCR reads. TCRdb's processing, not the authors' own work, is the source of the V and J calls. Of 35,000 to 45,000 clones in the sample, 20% to 25% were seen once. This clone was detected only a few times. Its cognate antigen is unknown. The CDR3 runs 15 residues. V trimming: 1 base; J trimming: 4 bases; junction bases outside the gene matches: 7. CDR1 LGHDT and CDR2 YNNKEL come from the germline V gene (reference sequence).

The receptor comes from a female donor with papillary thyroid cancer or a benign thyroid nodule (not recorded which). Some clones in this sample may be carry-over from other donors' samples. Sequencing was performed on blood. The chain is built from TRBV3-1 and TRBJ2-7; 7 bases match TRBD2. As DNA, the CDR3 is TGTGCCAGCAGCCAAGGCGATAGCGGGTCTTACGAGCAGTACTTC. Its translation: CASSQGDSGSYEQYF.